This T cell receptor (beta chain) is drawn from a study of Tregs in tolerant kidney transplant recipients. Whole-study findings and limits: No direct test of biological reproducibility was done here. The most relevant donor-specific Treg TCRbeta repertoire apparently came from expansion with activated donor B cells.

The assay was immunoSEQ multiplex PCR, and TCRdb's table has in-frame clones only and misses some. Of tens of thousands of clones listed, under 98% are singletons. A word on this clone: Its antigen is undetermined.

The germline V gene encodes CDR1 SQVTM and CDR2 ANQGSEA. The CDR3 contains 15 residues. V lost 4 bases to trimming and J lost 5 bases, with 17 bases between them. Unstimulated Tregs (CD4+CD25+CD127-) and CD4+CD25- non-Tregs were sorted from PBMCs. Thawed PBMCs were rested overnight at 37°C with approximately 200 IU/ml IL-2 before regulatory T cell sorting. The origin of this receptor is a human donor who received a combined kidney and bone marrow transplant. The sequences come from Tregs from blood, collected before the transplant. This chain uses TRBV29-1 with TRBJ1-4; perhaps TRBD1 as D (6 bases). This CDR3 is CSVAKGRGPNEKLFF. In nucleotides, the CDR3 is TGCAGCGTTGCAAAGGGCAGGGGTCCGAATGAAAAACTGTTTTTT.